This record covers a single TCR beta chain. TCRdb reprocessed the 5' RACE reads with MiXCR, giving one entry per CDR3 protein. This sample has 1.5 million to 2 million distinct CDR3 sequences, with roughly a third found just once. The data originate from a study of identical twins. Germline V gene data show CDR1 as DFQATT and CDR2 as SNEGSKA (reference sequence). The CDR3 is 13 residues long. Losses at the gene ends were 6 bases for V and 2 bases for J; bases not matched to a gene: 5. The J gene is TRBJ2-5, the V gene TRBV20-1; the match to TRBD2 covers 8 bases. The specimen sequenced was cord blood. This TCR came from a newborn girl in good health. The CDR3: CSAPLAGQETQYF. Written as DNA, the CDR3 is TGCAGTGCACCTCTAGCGGGTCAAGAGACCCAGTACTTC.